The 19 T cell receptor beta chains listed next were all sequenced from one sample in a study of cytomegalovirus exposure and HLA in healthy donors. The PCR contained 60 Vbeta and 13 Jbeta primers. Method: immunoSEQ multiplex PCR; TCRdb's copy keeps in-frame clones and lacks some. The sample lists 150,000 to 200,000 clones; around four fifths were seen once. Material: PBMCs. The receptors derive from a girl aged 5-17 years in good health and CMV-seropositive.

The genes are TRBV6-5 and TRBJ1-1; TRBD1 agrees at 7 bases. The CDR3 contains 15 residues. Looked up from germline, CDR1 is MNHEY and CDR2 is SVGAGI. V lost 0 bases to trimming and J lost 4 bases; unmatched junction nucleotides: 5. In DNA form, the CDR3 reads TGTGCCAGCAGTTACTCCCGACAGGGTATCACTGAAGCTTTCTTT. It codes for CASSYSRQGITEAFF.

The chain joins TRBV7-9 to TRBJ1-2, with a tentative D call TRBD1 (5 bases). Germline CDR1 SEHNR, CDR2 FQNEAQ (reference sequence). The CDR3 is 14 amino acids. V was cut by 5 bases and J by 6 bases, with 16 bases left in between. CDR3 DNA sequence: TGTGCCAGCAGCCAGAAGGGGTGGGGGGATGGCTACACCTTC. Its translation is CASSQKGWGDGYTF.

The chain carries TRBV7-9 and TRBJ1-2, with 7 bases aligning to TRBD1. This CDR3 comprises 15 residues. Germline V gives CDR1 SEHNR, CDR2 FQNEAQ (reference sequence). V lost 6 bases and J lost 7; bases outside the gene matches: 14. The CDR3 nucleotides are TGTGCCAGCAGTGCCTCTCCAGGGGGTGCGGCTGGCTACACCTTC. Translating it yields CASSASPGGAAGYTF. Using reference TRBV7-9 and TRBJ1-2 for the parts outside the CDR3, the full variable domain is DTGVSQNPRHKITKRGQNVTFRCDPISEHNRLYWYRQTLGQGPEFLTYFQNEAQLEKSRLLSDRFSAERPKGSFSTLEIQRTEQGDSAMYLCASSASPGGAAGYTFGSGTRLTVV.

V gene TRBV5-1 combines with J gene TRBJ2-2; no definite D call. Per germline, CDR1 SGHRS and CDR2 YFSETQ. Trimming removed 0 bases from V and 5 bases from J, with 11 bases in between. The CDR3 runs to 15 residues. The CDR3 reads CASSLGLSSTGELFF. CDR3 bases: TGCGCCAGCAGCTTGGGTCTCAGTTCAACCGGGGAGCTGTTTTTT.

The gene calls are TRBV14 and TRBJ1-2; TRBD1 agrees at 9 bases. The V gene end was trimmed by 4 bases and the J gene end by 2 bases; junction bases not matched to a gene: 2. Germline CDR1 is SGHDN and CDR2 is FVKESK. This CDR3 has 14 amino acids. This CDR3 reads CASSRDRGNYGYTF. The CDR3, as DNA: TGTGCCAGCAGCCGTGACAGGGGGAACTATGGCTACACCTTC.

V gene TRBV2 combines with J gene TRBJ2-3, with D maybe TRBD1 (5 bases). The CDR3 has 15 amino acids. Germline-derived CDR1 and CDR2 are SNHLY and FYNNEI. V was clipped by 3 bases and J by 0 bases, with 10 bases between them. The CDR3 nucleotides are TGTGCCAGCAGTGATGGGGCCCCTAGCACAGATACGCAGTATTTT. It yields the protein CASSDGAPSTDTQYF.

The CDR3 sequence is CASSLEARGWPPYNEKLFF. In DNA, the CDR3 is TGTGCCAGCAGCTTAGAGGCACGGGGGTGGCCCCCCTATAATGAAAAACTGTTTTTT. The chain carries TRBV11-2 and TRBJ1-4; TRBD1 is a possible D gene (5 bases). Trimming left V 0 bases short and J 4 bases short, with 21 bases between. The CDR3 spans 19 residues. Looked up from germline, CDR1 is SGHAT and CDR2 is FQNNGV.

The chain is built from TRBV9 and TRBJ2-1; 9 bases are a match to TRBD1. J gave up 5 bases and V 0 bases, and 6 bases lay outside the gene matches. Germline loops: CDR1 SGDLS, CDR2 YYNGEE. This CDR3 region has 16 residues. CDR3 protein: CASSVARDRDHNEQFF. CDR3 in DNA: TGTGCCAGCAGCGTAGCCCGGGACAGGGACCACAATGAGCAGTTCTTC.

This chain links TRBV9 with TRBJ2-5, with TRBD1 matching over 10 bases. CDR3 length: 13 amino acids. Losses at the gene ends were 3 bases for V and 5 bases for J; bases not matched to a gene: 1. CDR1 is SGDLS, CDR2 YYNGEE, per germline. The CDR3 reads CASSGDRGETQYF. As DNA, the CDR3 is TGTGCCAGCAGCGGGGACAGGGGCGAGACCCAGTACTTC.

This clone appeared a few times. The chain combines TRBV6-5 with TRBJ1-1; 7 positions match TRBD1. The CDR3 extends over 15 amino acids. V lost 2 bases and J lost 2; bases outside the gene matches: 5. The germline CDR1 and CDR2 sequences are MNHEY and SVGAGI. CDR3 nucleotides: TGTGCCAGCAGTTACCGGAACAGGGGAAACACTGAAGCTTTCTTT. Protein product: CASSYRNRGNTEAFF.

This chain joins TRBV10-1 and TRBJ2-3; maybe TRBD1 (6 bases). The CDR3 consists of 14 residues. The V gene lost 3 bases and the J gene lost 3 bases, with 10 bases spanning the gap. Germline CDR1 is WNHNN and CDR2 is SYGVQD (reference sequence). The CDR3 region is CASSDQGWTDTQYF. The CDR3 bases are TGCGCCAGCAGTGACCAGGGGTGGACAGATACGCAGTATTTT.

The V gene is TRBV6-1, the J gene TRBJ1-4; TRBD1 matches 7 bases. The CDR3 loop spans 13 amino acids. J gave up 7 bases and V 6 bases, and 5 bases lay outside the gene matches. CDR1 is MNHNS and CDR2 is SASEGT in the germline V gene. The CDR3 protein is CASRRQGGEKLFF. DNA of the CDR3: TGTGCCAGCAGAAGACAGGGTGGTGAAAAACTGTTTTTT.

This sequence joins TRBV4-1 and TRBJ2-7, with D perhaps matching TRBD2 (6 bases). The ends were cut back, 0 bases at V and 0 bases at J, with 12 bases in the middle. The CDR3 totals 16 residues. Germline lookup yields CDR1 MGHRA and CDR2 YSYEKL. CDR3 sequence: CASSQDYGTPSYEQYF. The CDR3 nucleotides are TGCGCCAGCAGCCAAGATTACGGGACTCCCTCCTACGAGCAGTACTTC.

The sample holds one count of this clone. V and J are TRBV9 and TRBJ2-3; 7 bases are shared with TRBD1. The ends lost 4 bases at V and 6 bases at J; junction bases unmatched: 8. The CDR3 is 14 residues long. Germline V lookup: CDR1 SGDLS, CDR2 YYNGEE. CDR3 sequence reads: CASSFRDSRDTQYF. In nucleotides, the CDR3 is TGTGCCAGCAGCTTCCGGGACAGCAGGGATACGCAGTATTTT.

This CDR3 reads CASSLGTGVSGELFF. The DNA for the CDR3 is TGTGCCAGCAGCTTAGGGACAGGGGTCTCCGGGGAGCTGTTTTTT. The chain has TRBV13 and TRBJ2-2, with 8 bases matching TRBD1. The V gene's germline CDR1 is PRHDT and CDR2 FYEKMQ (reference sequence). This CDR3 comprises 15 residues. V gave up 0 bases and J gave up 6 bases; unmatched junction bases: 3.

This chain uses TRBV5-1 with TRBJ2-1; 8 bases fit TRBD2. Losses at the gene ends were 3 bases for V and 0 bases for J; bases not matched to a gene: 11. This CDR3 has 18 amino acids. CDR1 is SGHRS, CDR2 YFSETQ, per germline. CDR3 nucleotides: TGCGCCAGCAGCTCCAGAGGGGAGCGGGGGAGCTCCTACAATGAGCAGTTCTTC. Its translation: CASSSRGERGSSYNEQFF.

The chain uses TRBV21-1 and TRBJ2-4; the table's D call of TRBD2 was not tested on the DNA. TRBV21-1 is recorded as a pseudogene. This CDR3 has 16 residues. CDR3 sequence reads: CASSKATRTRKGTQYF. The DNA of the CDR3 is TGTGCCAGCAGCAAAGCCACGCGGACTAGAAAGGGGACTCAGTACTTC.

The rearrangement joins TRBV30 to TRBJ1-2; D possibly corresponds to TRBD1 (5 bases). Looked up from germline, CDR1 is GTSNPN and CDR2 is SVGIG (reference sequence). This CDR3 has 12 amino acids. V was cut by 4 bases and J by 4 bases, with 10 bases left in between. The CDR3: CAWTPQVYGYTF. DNA of the CDR3: TGTGCCTGGACACCACAGGTCTATGGCTACACCTTC.

The genes are TRBV29-1 and TRBJ1-2; TRBD1 matches 9 bases. The CDR3 is made up of 15 amino acids. J lost 6 bases, V lost 3 bases, and 11 bases had no gene match. Germline loops: CDR1 SQVTM, CDR2 ANQGSEA. The CDR3 sequence: CSVDLRTGQGNGYTF. The CDR3 DNA is TGCAGCGTTGACCTGCGAACCGGACAGGGGAATGGCTACACCTTC.